Listed below are T cell receptor beta chains from one sample, sequenced in a study of molecular identifiers for immune sequencing clone quantification. TCRdb processed the PCR reads anew with MiXCR; each CDR3 protein has one entry. The data show some 94,000 distinct CDR3 sequences, roughly 25% seen once. Sequenced: naive CD8+ T cells from blood, with Jurkat cell RNA spiked in. The receptors originated from a human donor in good health. Some libraries in this study had Jurkat cell RNA spiked in. Each CDR3 is given with its conserved first and last residue. A D gene is named only where the DNA matches it firmly.

>NA|TRBJ1-6|TRBV25-1
CASSERRVQDNSPLHF
TGTGCCAGCAGTGAAAGGAGGGTTCAGGATAATTCACCCCTCCACTTT
>TRBD1|TRBJ1-6|TRBV19
CASSMSGGPNSPLHF
TGTGCCAGTAGTATGTCAGGGGGTCCAAATTCACCCCTCCACTTT